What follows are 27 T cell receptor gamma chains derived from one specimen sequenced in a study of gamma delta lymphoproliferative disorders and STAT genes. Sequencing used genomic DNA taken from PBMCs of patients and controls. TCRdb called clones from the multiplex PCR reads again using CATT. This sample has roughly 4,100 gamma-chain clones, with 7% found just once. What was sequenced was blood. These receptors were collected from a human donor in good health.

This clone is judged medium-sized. The CDR3 nucleotides read TGTGCCACCTGGGACGGGCGAATTAAGAAACTCTTT. It translates to CATWDGRIKKLF. The genes are TRGV2 and TRGJ1 or TRGJ2. TCRdb carries no J gene annotation; the J gene was assigned here by matching the DNA with germline. J gave up 9 bases and V 0 bases, and 5 bases lay outside the gene matches. The CDR3 covers 12 residues. The germline gives CDR1 EGSNGY, CDR2 YDSYNSKV.

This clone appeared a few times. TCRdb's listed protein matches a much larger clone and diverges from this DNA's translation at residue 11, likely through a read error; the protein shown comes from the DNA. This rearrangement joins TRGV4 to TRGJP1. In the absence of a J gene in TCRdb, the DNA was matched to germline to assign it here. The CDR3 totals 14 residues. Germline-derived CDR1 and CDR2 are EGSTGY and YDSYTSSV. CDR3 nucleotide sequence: TGTGCCACCTGGGTCCCTCAAGGAGATTGGATCAAGATATTT. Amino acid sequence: CATWVPQGDWIKIF.

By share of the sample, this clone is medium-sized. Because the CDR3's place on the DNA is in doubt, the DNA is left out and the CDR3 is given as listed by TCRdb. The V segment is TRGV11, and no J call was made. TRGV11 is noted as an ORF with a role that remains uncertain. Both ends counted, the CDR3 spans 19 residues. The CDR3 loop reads CTTVPAGLGTRYRVWFKIF.

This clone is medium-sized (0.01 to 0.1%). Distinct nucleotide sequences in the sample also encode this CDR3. The CDR3 loop reads CATWDARSDWIKTF. In nucleotides, the CDR3 is TGTGCCACCTGGGACGCCAGGAGTGATTGGATCAAGACGTTT. The chain has TRGV2 and TRGJP2. TCRdb carries no J gene annotation; the J gene was assigned here by matching the DNA with germline. The CDR3 extends over 14 amino acids. V trimming: 2 bases; J trimming: 5 bases; junction bases outside the gene matches: 5. CDR1 and CDR2 from the germline V gene are EGSNGY and YDSYNSKV.

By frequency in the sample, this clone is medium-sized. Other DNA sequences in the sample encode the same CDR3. CDR3: CATWDGPHYYKKLF. The CDR3 DNA reads as TGTGCCACCTGGGACGGACCTCATTATTATAAGAAACTCTTT. The rearrangement uses TRGV2 and TRGJ1 or TRGJ2. TCRdb lists no J gene, so it was determined here by aligning the DNA to germline. CDR3 length equals 14 residues. The V gene's germline CDR1 is EGSNGY and CDR2 YDSYNSKV. The V and J ends lost 1 base and 2 bases, in that order; junction bases with no gene match: 5.

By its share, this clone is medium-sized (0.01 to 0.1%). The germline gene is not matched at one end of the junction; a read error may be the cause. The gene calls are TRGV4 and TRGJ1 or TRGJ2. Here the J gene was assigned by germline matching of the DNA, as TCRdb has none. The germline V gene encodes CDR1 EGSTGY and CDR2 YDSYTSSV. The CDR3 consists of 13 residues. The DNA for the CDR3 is TGTGCCACCTGGGAAGGGAATCATTATAAGAAACTCTTT. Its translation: CATWEGNHYKKLF.

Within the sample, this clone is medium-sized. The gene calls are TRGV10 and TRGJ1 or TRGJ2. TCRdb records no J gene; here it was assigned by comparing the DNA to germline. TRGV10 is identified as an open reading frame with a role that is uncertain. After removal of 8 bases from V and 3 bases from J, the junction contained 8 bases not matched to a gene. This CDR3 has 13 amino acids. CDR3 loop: CAAWDQGYYKKLF. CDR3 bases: TGTGCTGCGTGGGACCAGGGTTATTATAAGAAACTCTTT.

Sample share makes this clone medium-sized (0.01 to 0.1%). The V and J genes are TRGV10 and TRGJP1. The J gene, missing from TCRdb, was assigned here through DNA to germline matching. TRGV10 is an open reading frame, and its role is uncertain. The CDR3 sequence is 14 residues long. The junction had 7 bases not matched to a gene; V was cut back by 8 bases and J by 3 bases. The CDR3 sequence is CAAWAFPTGWFKIF. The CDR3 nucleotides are TGTGCTGCGTGGGCCTTCCCCACTGGTTGGTTCAAGATATTT.

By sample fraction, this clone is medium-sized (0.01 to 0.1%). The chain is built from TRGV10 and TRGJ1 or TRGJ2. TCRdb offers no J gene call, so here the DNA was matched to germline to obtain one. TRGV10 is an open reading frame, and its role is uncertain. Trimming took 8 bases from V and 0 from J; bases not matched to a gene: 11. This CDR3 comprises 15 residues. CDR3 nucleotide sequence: TGTGCTGCGTGGGAAAAAACCTCGAATTATTATAAGAAACTCTTT. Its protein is CAAWEKTSNYYKKLF.

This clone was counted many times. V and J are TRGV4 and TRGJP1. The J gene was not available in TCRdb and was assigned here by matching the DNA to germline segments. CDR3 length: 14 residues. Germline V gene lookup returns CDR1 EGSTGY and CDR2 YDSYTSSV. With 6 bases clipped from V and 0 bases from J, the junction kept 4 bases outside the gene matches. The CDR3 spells CATWPHTTGWFKIF. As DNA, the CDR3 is TGTGCCACCTGGCCACATACCACTGGTTGGTTCAAGATATTT.

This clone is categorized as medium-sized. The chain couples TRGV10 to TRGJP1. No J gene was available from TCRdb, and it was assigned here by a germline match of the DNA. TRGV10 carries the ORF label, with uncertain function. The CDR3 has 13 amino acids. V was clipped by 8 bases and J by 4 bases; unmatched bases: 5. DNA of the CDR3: TGTGCTGCGTGGGGGAACACTGGTTGGTTCAAGATATTT. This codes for CAAWGNTGWFKIF.

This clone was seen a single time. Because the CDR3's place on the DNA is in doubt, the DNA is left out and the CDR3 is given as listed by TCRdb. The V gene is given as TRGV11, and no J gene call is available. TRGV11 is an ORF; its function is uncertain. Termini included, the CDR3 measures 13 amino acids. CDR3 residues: CTTVPAGLYKKLF.

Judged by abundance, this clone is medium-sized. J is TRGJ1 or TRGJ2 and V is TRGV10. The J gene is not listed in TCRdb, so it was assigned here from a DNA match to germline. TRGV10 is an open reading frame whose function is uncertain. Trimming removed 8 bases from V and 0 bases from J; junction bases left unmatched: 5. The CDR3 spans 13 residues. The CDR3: CAAWGENYYKKLF. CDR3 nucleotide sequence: TGTGCTGCGTGGGGGGAGAATTATTATAAGAAACTCTTT.

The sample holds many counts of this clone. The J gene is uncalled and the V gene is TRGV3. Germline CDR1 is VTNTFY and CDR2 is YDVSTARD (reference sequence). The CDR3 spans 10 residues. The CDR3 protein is CATWDRPGLF. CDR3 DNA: TGTGCCACCTGGGACAGGCCAGGACTCTTT.

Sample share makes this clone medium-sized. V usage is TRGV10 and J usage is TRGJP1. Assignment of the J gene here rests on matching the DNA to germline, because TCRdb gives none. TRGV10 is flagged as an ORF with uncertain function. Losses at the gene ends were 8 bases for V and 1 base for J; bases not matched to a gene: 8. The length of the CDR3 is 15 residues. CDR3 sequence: CAAWDHITTGWFKIF. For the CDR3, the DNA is TGTGCTGCGTGGGATCATATTACCACTGGTTGGTTCAAGATATTT.

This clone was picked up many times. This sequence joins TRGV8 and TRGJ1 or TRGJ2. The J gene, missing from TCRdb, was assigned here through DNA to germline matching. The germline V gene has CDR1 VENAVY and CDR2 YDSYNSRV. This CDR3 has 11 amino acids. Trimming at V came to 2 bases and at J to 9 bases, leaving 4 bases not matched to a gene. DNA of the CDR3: TGTGCCACCTGGGATAAAGTTAAGAAACTCTTT. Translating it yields CATWDKVKKLF.

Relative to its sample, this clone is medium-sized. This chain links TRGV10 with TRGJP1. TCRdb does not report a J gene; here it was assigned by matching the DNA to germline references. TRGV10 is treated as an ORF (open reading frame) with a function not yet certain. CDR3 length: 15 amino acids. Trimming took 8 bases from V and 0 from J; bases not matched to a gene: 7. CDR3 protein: CAAWETHTTGWFKIF. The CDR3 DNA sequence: TGTGCTGCGTGGGAAACCCATACCACTGGTTGGTTCAAGATATTT.

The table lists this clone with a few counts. The CDR3 loop reads CATWDRPGKLF. CDR3 nucleotides: TGTGCCACCTGGGACAGGCCGGGGAAACTCTTT. The chain has TRGV5 and TRGJ1 or TRGJ2. TCRdb is silent on the J gene; assignment here came from matching the DNA to germline. The CDR3 consists of 11 residues. Trimming removed 0 bases from V and 12 bases from J; junction bases left unmatched: 5. Germline CDR1 reads VINAFY; CDR2 reads YDVSNSKD.

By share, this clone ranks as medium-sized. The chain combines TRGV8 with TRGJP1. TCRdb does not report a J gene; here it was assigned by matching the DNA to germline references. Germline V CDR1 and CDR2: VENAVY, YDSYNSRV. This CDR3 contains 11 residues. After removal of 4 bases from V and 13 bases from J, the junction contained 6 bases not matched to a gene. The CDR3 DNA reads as TGTGCCACCTGGGAGGGTAAGTTCAAGATATTT. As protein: CATWEGKFKIF.

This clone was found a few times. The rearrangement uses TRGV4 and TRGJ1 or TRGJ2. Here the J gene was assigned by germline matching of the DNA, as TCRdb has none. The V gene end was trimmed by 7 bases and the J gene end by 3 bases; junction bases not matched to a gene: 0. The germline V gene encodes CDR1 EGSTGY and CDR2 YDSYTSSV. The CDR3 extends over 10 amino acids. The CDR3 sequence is CATCYYKKLF. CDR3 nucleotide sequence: TGTGCCACCTGTTATTATAAGAAACTCTTT.

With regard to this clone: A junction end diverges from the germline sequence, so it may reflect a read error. DNA for the CDR3: TGCGCGGGATTTTATTATAAGAAACTCTTT. It codes for CAGFYYKKLF. The chain is built from TRGV10 and TRGJ1 or TRGJ2. As TCRdb names no J gene, one was assigned here on the basis of a DNA match to germline. TRGV10 qualifies as an ORF whose function is uncertain. The CDR3 loop spans 10 amino acids.

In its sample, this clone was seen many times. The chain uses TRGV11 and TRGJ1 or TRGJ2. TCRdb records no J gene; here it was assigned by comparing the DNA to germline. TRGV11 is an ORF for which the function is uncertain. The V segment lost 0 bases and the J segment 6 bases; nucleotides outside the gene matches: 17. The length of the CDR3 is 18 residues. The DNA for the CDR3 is TGTGCCTGCTGGATTAGGCACGTTGCCGCTCCCCTTGTTTATAAGAAACTCTTT. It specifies CACWIRHVAAPLVYKKLF.

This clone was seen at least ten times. Here the CDR3 DNA reads TGTGCCACCTGGGACATGCTGAATTATTATAAGAAACTCTTT. It translates to CATWDMLNYYKKLF. The chain carries TRGV3 and TRGJ1 or TRGJ2. Here the J gene came from matching the DNA to germline, since TCRdb omits it. V shed 2 bases and J 0 bases; nucleotides not matched to a gene: 4. The CDR3 has 14 amino acids. CDR1 and CDR2 from the germline V gene are VTNTFY and YDVSTARD (reference sequence).

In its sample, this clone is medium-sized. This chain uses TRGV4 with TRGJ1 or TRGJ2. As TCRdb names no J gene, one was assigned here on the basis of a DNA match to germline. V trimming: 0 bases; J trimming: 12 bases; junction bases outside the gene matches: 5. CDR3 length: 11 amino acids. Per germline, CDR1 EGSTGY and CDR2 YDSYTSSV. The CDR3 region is CATWDGRAKLF. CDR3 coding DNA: TGTGCCACCTGGGATGGGCGAGCGAAACTCTTT.

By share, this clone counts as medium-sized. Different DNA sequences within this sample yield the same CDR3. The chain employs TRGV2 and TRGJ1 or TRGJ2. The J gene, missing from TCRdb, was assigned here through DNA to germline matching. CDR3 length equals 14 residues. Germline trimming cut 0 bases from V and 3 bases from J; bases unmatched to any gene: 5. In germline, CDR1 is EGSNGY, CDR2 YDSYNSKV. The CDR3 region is CATWDGPSYYKKLF. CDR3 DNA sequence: TGTGCCACCTGGGACGGGCCCTCTTATTATAAGAAACTCTTT.

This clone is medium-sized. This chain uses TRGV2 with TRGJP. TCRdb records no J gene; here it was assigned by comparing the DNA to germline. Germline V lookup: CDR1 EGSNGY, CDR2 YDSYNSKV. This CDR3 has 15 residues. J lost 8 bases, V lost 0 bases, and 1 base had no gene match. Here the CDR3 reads CATWDGKLGKKIKVF. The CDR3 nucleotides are TGTGCCACCTGGGACGGGAAGTTGGGCAAAAAAATCAAGGTATTT.

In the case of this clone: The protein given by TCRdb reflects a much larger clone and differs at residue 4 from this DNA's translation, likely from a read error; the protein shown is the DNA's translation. The chain's CDR3 is CTTGPVRSSQGGFKKLF. The CDR3 region has the DNA TGTACCACTGGGCCTGTCAGATCCTCACAGGGCGGGTTTAAGAAACTCTTT. The chain links TRGV11 to TRGJ1 or TRGJ2. The J gene, left out of TCRdb, was set here by checking the DNA against germline. TRGV11 is given ORF status, its function remaining uncertain. The CDR3 consists of 17 residues.